This TCR beta chain was recovered during a study of breast tumors, draining lymph nodes, adjacent tissues. Study observations and caveats: Tumor TCR diversity was below lymph nodes but above nontumor tissue.

This clonotype was seen many times. Its antigen is unknown. Germline CDR1 is SGHVS and CDR2 is FQNEAQ. The trim removed 5 bases at V and 4 bases at J, leaving 5 bases unmatched. There are 16 residues in the CDR3. TCRdb reprocessed the multiplex PCR reads via MiXCR and lists one record per CDR3 protein. There are 150,000 to 200,000 distinct CDR3 sequences in the sample; roughly 35% occur only once, and less than 4% lies in the top ten. The lymph nodes were axillary draining lymph nodes from breast cancer patients. The sample comprised axillary lymph node tissue. The TCR comes from a female donor with breast cancer. Some clones in this sample may be carry-over from other donors' samples. J is TRBJ2-1 and V is TRBV7-8, with 13 bases matching TRBD2. CDR3 DNA sequence: TGTGCCAGCAGCCCAAGACTAGCGGGGGGATACAATGAGCAGTTCTTC. Residues: CASSPRLAGGYNEQFF.